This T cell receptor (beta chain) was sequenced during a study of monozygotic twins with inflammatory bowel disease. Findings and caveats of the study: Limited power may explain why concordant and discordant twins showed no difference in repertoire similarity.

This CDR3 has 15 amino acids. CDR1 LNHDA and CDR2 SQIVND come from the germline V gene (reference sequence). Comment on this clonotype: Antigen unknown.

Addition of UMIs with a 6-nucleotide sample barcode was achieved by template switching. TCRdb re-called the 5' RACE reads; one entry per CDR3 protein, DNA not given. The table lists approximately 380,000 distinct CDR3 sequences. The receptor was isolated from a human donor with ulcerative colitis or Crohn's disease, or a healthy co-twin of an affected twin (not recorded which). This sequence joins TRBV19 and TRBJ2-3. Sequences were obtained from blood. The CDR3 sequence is CASSIDGAGRDTQYF. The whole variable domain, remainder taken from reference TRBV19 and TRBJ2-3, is DGGITQSPKYLFRKEGQNVTLSCEQNLNHDAMYWYRQDPGQGLRLIYYSQIVNDFQKGDIAEGYSVSREKKESFPLTVTSAQKNPTAFYLCASSIDGAGRDTQYFGPGTRLTVL.